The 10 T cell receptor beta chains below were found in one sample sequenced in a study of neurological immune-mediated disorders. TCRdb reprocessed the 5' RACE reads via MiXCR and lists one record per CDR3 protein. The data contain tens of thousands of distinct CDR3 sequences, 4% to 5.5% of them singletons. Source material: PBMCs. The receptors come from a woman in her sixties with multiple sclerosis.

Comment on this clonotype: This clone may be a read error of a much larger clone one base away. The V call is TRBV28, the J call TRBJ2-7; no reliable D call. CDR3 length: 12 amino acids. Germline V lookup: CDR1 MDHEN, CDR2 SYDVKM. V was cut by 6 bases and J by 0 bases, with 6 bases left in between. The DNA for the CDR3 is TGTGCCAGCAGGGTCAACTCCTACGAGCAGTACTTC. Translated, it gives CASRVNSYEQYF. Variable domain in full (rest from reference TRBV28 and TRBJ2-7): DVKVTQSSRYLVKRTGEKVFLECVQDMDHENMFWYRQDPGLGLRLIYFSYDVKMKEKGDIPEGYSVSREKKERFSLILESASTNQTSMYLCASRVNSYEQYFGPGTRLTVT.

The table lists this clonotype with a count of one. CDR3 sequence: CASSVVSVSYNEQFF. The CDR3 DNA sequence: TGTGCCAGCAGCGTAGTATCTGTATCCTACAATGAGCAGTTCTTC. This chain connects TRBV9 to TRBJ2-1; D unresolved. Germline CDR1 and CDR2: SGDLS and YYNGEE. The CDR3 consists of 15 residues. V was cut by 0 bases and J by 1 base, with 8 bases left in between.

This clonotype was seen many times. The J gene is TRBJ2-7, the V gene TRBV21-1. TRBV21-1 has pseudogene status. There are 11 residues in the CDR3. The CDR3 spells CASSKEHEQYF. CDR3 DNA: TGTGCCAGCAGCAAAGAGCACGAGCAGTACTTC.

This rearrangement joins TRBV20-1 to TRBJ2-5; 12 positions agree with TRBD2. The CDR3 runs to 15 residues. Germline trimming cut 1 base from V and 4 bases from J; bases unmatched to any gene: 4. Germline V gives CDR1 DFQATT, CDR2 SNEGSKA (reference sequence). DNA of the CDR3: TGCAGTGCTAGAGTCCCGGGACTAGCGGGAGAGACCCAGTACTTC. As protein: CSARVPGLAGETQYF.

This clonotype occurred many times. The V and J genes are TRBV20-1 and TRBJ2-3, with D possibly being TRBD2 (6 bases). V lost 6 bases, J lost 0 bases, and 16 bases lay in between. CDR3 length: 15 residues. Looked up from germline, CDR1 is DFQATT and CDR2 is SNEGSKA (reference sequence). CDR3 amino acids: CSAPQMRGSTDTQYF. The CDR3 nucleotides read TGCAGTGCCCCCCAGATGCGGGGCAGCACAGATACGCAGTATTTT.

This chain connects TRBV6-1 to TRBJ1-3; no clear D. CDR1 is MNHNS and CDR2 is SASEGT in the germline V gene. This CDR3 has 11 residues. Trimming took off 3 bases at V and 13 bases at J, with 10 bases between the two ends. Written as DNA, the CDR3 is TGTGCCAGCAGTGAGGAGGGAGCGATATATTTT. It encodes CASSEEGAIYF.

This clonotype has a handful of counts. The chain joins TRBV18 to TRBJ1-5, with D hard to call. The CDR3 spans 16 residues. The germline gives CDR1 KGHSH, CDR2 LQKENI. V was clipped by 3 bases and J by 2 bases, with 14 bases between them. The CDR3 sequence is CASSPRTSRGNQPQHF. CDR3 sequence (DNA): TGTGCCAGCTCACCCCGGACCAGTAGGGGCAATCAGCCCCAGCATTTT. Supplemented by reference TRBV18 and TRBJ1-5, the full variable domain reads NAGVMQNPRHLVRRRGQEARLRCSPMKGHSHVYWYRQLPEEGLKFMVYLQKENIIDESGMPKERFSAEFPKEGPSILRIQQVVRGDSAAYFCASSPRTSRGNQPQHFGDGTRLSIL.

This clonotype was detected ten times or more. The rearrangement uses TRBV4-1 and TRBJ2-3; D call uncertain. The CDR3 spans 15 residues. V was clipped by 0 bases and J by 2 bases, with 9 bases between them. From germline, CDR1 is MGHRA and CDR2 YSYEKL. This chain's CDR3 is CASSQDMYNTDTQYF. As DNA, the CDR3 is TGCGCCAGCAGCCAAGACATGTACAACACAGATACGCAGTATTTT.

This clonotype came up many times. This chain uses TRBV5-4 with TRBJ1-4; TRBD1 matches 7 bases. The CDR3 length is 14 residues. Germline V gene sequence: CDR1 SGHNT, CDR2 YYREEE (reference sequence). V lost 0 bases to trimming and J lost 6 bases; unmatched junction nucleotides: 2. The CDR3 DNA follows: TGTGCCAGCAGCTTGGACGGGACAGATGAAAAACTGTTTTTT. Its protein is CASSLDGTDEKLFF.

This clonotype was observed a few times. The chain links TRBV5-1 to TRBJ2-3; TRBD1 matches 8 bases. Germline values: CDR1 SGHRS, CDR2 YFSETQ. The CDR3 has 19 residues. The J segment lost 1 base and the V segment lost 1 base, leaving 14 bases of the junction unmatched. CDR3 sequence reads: CASSLPNAGTGYGTDTQYF. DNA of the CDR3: TGCGCCAGCAGCTTGCCCAACGCCGGGACAGGATATGGCACAGATACGCAGTATTTT.